These T cell receptor beta chains were read from a single sample in a study of cytomegalovirus exposure and HLA in healthy donors. The data were produced by immunoSEQ multiplex PCR, yet TCRdb's version contains in-frame clones alone and is incomplete. The sample has 95,000 to 150,000 clones; roughly three quarters are singletons. The sequenced material came from PBMCs. These receptors were collected from a woman in her twenties or thirties in good health and CMV-seronegative. Both conserved end residues are part of each CDR3. Fields, in order: D gene, J gene, CDR3 length, clone size, V gene, CDR3 protein, CDR3 DNA. The D gene is left open where the match is weak. Size tells how often a clone was seen (once, few, many) or the class of an expanded clone, and some rows leave it out.

. | TRBJ2-7 | 14 | . | TRBV7-9 | CASSPQSLSYEQYF | TGTGCCAGCAGCCCCCAGTCGCTCTCCTACGAGCAGTACTTC
. | TRBJ1-5 | 14 | . | TRBV5-8 | CASSFTGADHPQHF | TGTGCCAGCAGCTTTACTGGGGCCGATCACCCCCAGCATTTT
. | TRBJ1-5 | 15 | . | TRBV25-1 | CASSDPKQGNQPQHF | TGTGCCAGCAGTGACCCCAAACAGGGCAATCAGCCCCAGCATTTT
. | TRBJ1-2 | 14 | . | TRBV19 | CASSSRTDNYGYTF | TGTGCCAGTAGTTCGCGGACAGATAACTATGGCTACACCTTC
. | TRBJ2-1 | 14 | . | TRBV2 | CASSSRQAYNEQFF | TGTGCCAGCAGCAGTAGACAGGCCTACAATGAGCAGTTCTTC
. | TRBJ1-1 | 14 | . | TRBV15 | CATSRAAGANVAFF | TGTGCCACCAGCAGAGCGGCAGGGGCCAACGTCGCTTTCTTT
. | TRBJ1-3 | 15 | . | TRBV6-5 | CASSSYRASGNTIYF | TGTGCCAGCAGCTCATACAGGGCCTCTGGAAACACCATATATTTT
TRBD1 | TRBJ1-1 | 15 | . | TRBV6-5 | CASSPLTGGNTEAFF | TGTGCCAGCAGCCCCCTGACAGGGGGGAACACTGAAGCTTTCTTT
. | TRBJ2-5 | 13 | . | TRBV5-1 | CASSLGEGETQYF | TGCGCCAGCAGCTTGGGCGAGGGAGAGACCCAGTACTTC
. | TRBJ2-7 | 12 | few | TRBV23-1 | CASSQPLAEQYF | TGCGCCAGCAGTCAACCGCTGGCCGAGCAGTACTTC
TRBD1 | TRBJ1-1 | 16 | . | TRBV18 | CASSPYPGQGLTEAFF | TGTGCCAGCTCGCCCTATCCGGGACAGGGTCTCACTGAAGCTTTCTTT
. | TRBJ1-6 | 17 | . | TRBV5-6 | CASSSARTNSRHSPLHF | TGTGCCAGCAGCTCCGCCCGGACAAACAGTCGTCATTCACCACTCCACTTT
TRBD1 | TRBJ1-6 | 18 | . | TRBV12-5 | CASGLVLGQGVANSPLHF | TGTGCTAGTGGTTTGGTCTTGGGACAGGGAGTCGCTAATTCACCCCTCCACTTT
. | TRBJ2-1 | 13 | . | TRBV11-3 | CASSLTSGNEQFF | TGTGCCAGCAGCTTAACGTCAGGTAATGAGCAGTTCTTC
TRBD1 | TRBJ1-1 | 15 | . | TRBV6-1 | CASSEYSGGFTEAFF | TGTGCCAGCAGTGAATATTCAGGGGGCTTCACTGAAGCTTTCTTT
. | TRBJ2-5 | 14 | . | TRBV7-3 | CASSLGSGTGAQYF | TGTGCCAGCAGCTTAGGGTCAGGGACGGGGGCCCAGTACTTC
TRBD1 | TRBJ2-5 | 14 | few | TRBV7-2 | CASSPGQGHETQYF | TGTGCCAGCAGCCCCGGACAGGGCCACGAGACCCAGTACTTC
. | TRBJ1-5 | 14 | . | TRBV27 | CASSLSEANQPQHF | TGTGCCAGCAGTTTATCGGAGGCCAATCAGCCCCAGCATTTT
. | TRBJ2-1 | 11 | . | TRBV10-3 | CAISLGHEQFF | TGTGCCATCAGTCTGGGCCACGAGCAGTTCTTC
TRBD1 | TRBJ2-2 | 16 | . | TRBV29-1 | CSVWGRKTGDTGELFF | TGCAGCGTCTGGGGAAGAAAGACAGGGGACACCGGGGAGCTGTTTTTT